These T cell receptor beta chains were read from a single sample in a study of blood T cell repertoires in COVID-19. TCRdb's copy holds only in-frame clones and misses some; the assay was immunoSEQ multiplex PCR. The repertoire holds more than 90,000 clones, with roughly nine tenths as singletons. What was sequenced was peripheral blood. These TCRs come from a man aged 35-49 years with acute or convalescent COVID-19. Both conserved end residues are part of each CDR3. D genes are given only for firm matches. Size is omitted from some rows. Given values are once, few, many or a class for expanded clones.

v_call: TRBV6-1
j_call: TRBJ2-7
d_call: -
clone_size: once
cdr3_length: 15
cdr3_aa: CASSEDPGRVSEQYF
cdr3_nt: TGTGCCAGCAGTGAAGACCCGGGCAGGGTTTCCGAGCAGTACTTC

v_call: TRBV7-7
j_call: TRBJ2-5
d_call: TRBD2
clone_size: -
cdr3_length: 14
cdr3_aa: CASSLGVAGETQYF
cdr3_nt: TGTGCCAGCAGCTTAGGCGTAGCGGGAGAGACCCAGTACTTC

v_call: TRBV12-1
j_call: TRBJ2-1
d_call: -
clone_size: few
cdr3_length: 17
cdr3_aa: CASSLLKQGALYNEQFF
cdr3_nt: TGTGCCAGCAGCTTACTGAAACAGGGGGCCCTCTACAATGAGCAGTTCTTC

v_call: TRBV5-4
j_call: TRBJ1-2
d_call: -
clone_size: -
cdr3_length: 17
cdr3_aa: CASNLGSGSISNYGYTF
cdr3_nt: TGTGCCAGCAACCTCGGGTCTGGATCGATCTCTAACTATGGCTACACCTTC

v_call: TRBV11-3
j_call: TRBJ2-5
d_call: TRBD2
clone_size: -
cdr3_length: 14
cdr3_aa: CASSLAGGLETQYF
cdr3_nt: TGTGCCAGCAGCTTAGCGGGGGGGCTAGAGACCCAGTACTTC

v_call: TRBV19
j_call: TRBJ2-3
d_call: -
clone_size: -
cdr3_length: 14
cdr3_aa: CASSMREFTDTQYF
cdr3_nt: TGTGCCAGTAGTATGAGGGAGTTCACAGATACGCAGTATTTT

v_call: TRBV28
j_call: TRBJ2-3
d_call: -
clone_size: -
cdr3_length: 11
cdr3_aa: CASSFLDTQYF
cdr3_nt: TGTGCCAGCAGTTTTCTAGATACGCAGTATTTT

v_call: TRBV18
j_call: TRBJ2-6
d_call: -
clone_size: once
cdr3_length: 17
cdr3_aa: CASSSRQVGPGANVLTF
cdr3_nt: TGTGCCAGCTCATCACGACAGGTTGGTCCTGGGGCCAACGTCCTGACTTTC

v_call: TRBV6-5
j_call: TRBJ1-2
d_call: TRBD1
clone_size: -
cdr3_length: 13
cdr3_aa: CASSRRDRRGYTF
cdr3_nt: TGTGCCAGCAGCAGACGGGACAGACGGGGCTACACCTTC

v_call: TRBV6-2/TRBV6-3
j_call: TRBJ1-1
d_call: -
clone_size: -
cdr3_length: 15
cdr3_aa: CASSTRLQGPTEAFF
cdr3_nt: TGTGCCAGCAGTACGCGATTGCAGGGCCCCACTGAAGCTTTCTTT

v_call: TRBV5-8
j_call: TRBJ2-6
d_call: -
clone_size: -
cdr3_length: 16
cdr3_aa: CASRERGGSGANVLTF
cdr3_nt: TGTGCCAGCAGAGAGCGAGGCGGTTCTGGGGCCAACGTCCTGACTTTC

v_call: TRBV6-5
j_call: TRBJ1-5
d_call: TRBD1
clone_size: -
cdr3_length: 13
cdr3_aa: CASSRQGDQPQHF
cdr3_nt: TGTGCCAGCAGCCGACAGGGGGATCAGCCCCAGCATTTT

v_call: TRBV5-6
j_call: TRBJ1-2
d_call: -
clone_size: -
cdr3_length: 13
cdr3_aa: CASSLVAGIGYTF
cdr3_nt: TGTGCCAGCAGCTTGGTGGCCGGGATAGGCTACACCTTC

v_call: TRBV24-1
j_call: TRBJ2-5
d_call: TRBD2
clone_size: once
cdr3_length: 18
cdr3_aa: CATSATSGSSGFQETQYF
cdr3_nt: TGTGCCACCAGCGCGACTAGCGGGAGTTCCGGATTCCAAGAGACCCAGTACTTC

v_call: TRBV12-3/TRBV12-4
j_call: TRBJ1-1
d_call: -
clone_size: -
cdr3_length: 12
cdr3_aa: CASNLIQGEAFF
cdr3_nt: TGTGCCAGCAACCTCATCCAGGGGGAAGCTTTCTTT

v_call: TRBV28
j_call: TRBJ2-3
d_call: -
clone_size: -
cdr3_length: 13
cdr3_aa: CASQRVYGDTQYF
cdr3_nt: TGTGCCAGTCAGAGGGTTTATGGGGATACGCAGTATTTT

v_call: TRBV5-4
j_call: TRBJ1-1
d_call: -
clone_size: -
cdr3_length: 15
cdr3_aa: CASSSGQNRELGAFF
cdr3_nt: TGTGCCAGCAGCTCTGGACAGAACAGGGAACTCGGAGCTTTCTTT

v_call: TRBV7-6
j_call: TRBJ1-3
d_call: TRBD1
clone_size: -
cdr3_length: 21
cdr3_aa: CASSLAPVVGTGRGFGNTIYF
cdr3_nt: TGTGCCAGCAGCTTAGCCCCGGTCGTAGGGACAGGGAGAGGATTTGGAAACACCATATATTTT

v_call: TRBV6-5
j_call: TRBJ1-2
d_call: TRBD1
clone_size: few
cdr3_length: 14
cdr3_aa: CASSRDNGQGGYTF
cdr3_nt: TGTGCCAGCAGTCGCGATAACGGACAGGGCGGCTACACCTTC

v_call: TRBV5-1
j_call: TRBJ2-7
d_call: TRBD2
clone_size: -
cdr3_length: 15
cdr3_aa: CASSGTLAGDGEQYF
cdr3_nt: TGCGCCAGCAGCGGGACACTAGCGGGGGACGGAGAGCAGTACTTC

v_call: TRBV7-3
j_call: TRBJ2-3
d_call: TRBD1
clone_size: -
cdr3_length: 14
cdr3_aa: CASSQTGGTDTQYF
cdr3_nt: TGTGCCAGCAGCCAAACAGGGGGCACAGATACGCAGTATTTT

v_call: TRBV15
j_call: TRBJ1-4
d_call: -
clone_size: -
cdr3_length: 14
cdr3_aa: CATSRGGDNEKLFF
cdr3_nt: TGTGCCACCAGCAGAGGCGGGGATAATGAAAAACTGTTTTTT

v_call: TRBV30
j_call: TRBJ1-4
d_call: TRBD1
clone_size: -
cdr3_length: 12
cdr3_aa: CAWGQGREKLFF
cdr3_nt: TGTGCCTGGGGACAGGGTAGGGAAAAACTGTTTTTT

v_call: TRBV11-2
j_call: TRBJ1-5
d_call: -
clone_size: -
cdr3_length: 13
cdr3_aa: CASSWEGGQPQHF
cdr3_nt: TGTGCCAGCAGCTGGGAGGGAGGACAGCCCCAGCATTTT

v_call: TRBV10-3
j_call: TRBJ2-7
d_call: TRBD2
clone_size: once
cdr3_length: 12
cdr3_aa: CATVGGSHEQYF
cdr3_nt: TGTGCCACCGTGGGGGGGTCCCACGAGCAGTACTTC

v_call: TRBV6-6
j_call: TRBJ1-2
d_call: TRBD1
clone_size: -
cdr3_length: 14
cdr3_aa: CASSYSGQDYGYTF
cdr3_nt: TGTGCCAGCAGTTACTCGGGACAGGACTATGGCTACACCTTC

v_call: TRBV19
j_call: TRBJ1-4
d_call: TRBD1
clone_size: -
cdr3_length: 16
cdr3_aa: CASSIGGGLANEKLFF
cdr3_nt: TGTGCCAGTAGTATAGGAGGGGGCCTGGCTAATGAAAAACTGTTTTTT

v_call: TRBV5-1
j_call: TRBJ2-5
d_call: TRBD2
clone_size: -
cdr3_length: 15
cdr3_aa: CASSLASGTQETQYF
cdr3_nt: TGCGCCAGCAGCTTGGCCAGCGGGACCCAAGAGACCCAGTACTTC

v_call: TRBV4-1
j_call: TRBJ2-7
d_call: -
clone_size: -
cdr3_length: 17
cdr3_aa: CASSQEIGGANSYEQYF
cdr3_nt: TGCGCCAGCAGCCAAGAGATCGGAGGGGCAAACTCCTACGAGCAGTACTTC